The sequence of this TCR beta chain was determined in a study of T cells after posttransplantation cyclophosphamide. Trimming shortened V by 5 bases and J by 0 bases, and 10 bases separated the two germline ends. The CDR3 runs to 14 residues. CDR1 is MNHNS and CDR2 is SASEGT in the germline V gene. In this sample, this clone turned up a few times. Its antigen is unknown. Overall study findings and caveats: Later post-transplant blood repertoires were often dominated by donor CD8+ memory clones. TRB overlap between skin or GI tissue T cells and blood was limited. Recipient CMV seropositivity and CMV reactivation strongly tracked TRB clonality.

Peripheral blood was collected from the related graft donor on the marrow donation day. Libraries were prepared by immunoSEQ multiplex PCR; TCRdb keeps only in-frame clonotypes and omits some of them. Singletons are absent from the sample, which has 44,000 or so clones. V is TRBV6-1 and J is TRBJ1-1; D gene uncertain. This clonotype originated in a middle-aged man in good health, CMV-negative, and a related stem cell transplant donor. The sequencing input was PBMCs. CDR3 in amino acids: CASSFAVMNTEAFF. CDR3 sequence (DNA): TGTGCCAGCAGTTTTGCAGTCATGAACACTGAAGCTTTCTTT.